Presented here are 10 T cell receptor beta chains from one specimen sequenced in a study of T cell responses to AZD1222 COVID-19 vaccine. Using immunoSEQ multiplex PCR, the repertoire was profiled, and TCRdb retains in-frame clones only, with some absent. This table has 110,000 or so clones, nearly 90% appearing once. The material sequenced was peripheral blood, taken on day 0 of AZD1222 vaccination. All receptors derive from an adult in good health.

This rearrangement joins TRBV4-2 to TRBJ2-6, with D perhaps matching TRBD2 (6 bases). Germline loops: CDR1 LGHNA, CDR2 YNFKEQ. This CDR3 comprises 15 residues. Between the trimmed V and J ends, which lost 0 bases and 6 bases, there was a span of 9 bases. The CDR3 sequence is CASSQDPGEANVLTF. Written as DNA, the CDR3 is TGTGCCAGCAGCCAAGATCCGGGGGAGGCCAACGTCCTGACTTTC.

The gene calls are TRBV6-2 or TRBV6-3 and TRBJ2-1, with D possibly being TRBD2 (5 bases). In germline, CDR1 is MNHEY, CDR2 SVGEGT. The CDR3 extends over 15 amino acids. Trimming stripped 6 bases from V and 0 bases from J, with 12 bases between. CDR3: CASSHGVSSYNEQFF. Here the CDR3 DNA reads TGTGCCAGCAGCCACGGGGTTAGCTCCTACAATGAGCAGTTCTTC.

The chain combines TRBV28 with TRBJ2-5, with D unclear. Germline CDR1 MDHEN, CDR2 SYDVKM. The ends were cut back, 5 bases at V and 2 bases at J, with 12 bases in the middle. The CDR3 spans 14 residues. CDR3 DNA sequence: TGTGCCAGCAGTCCCCCGGTTAGGCAAGAGACCCAGTACTTC. Protein product: CASSPPVRQETQYF.

This chain links TRBV29-1 with TRBJ2-7; D is unclear. Trimming removed 2 bases at V and 5 bases at J, with 7 bases between. Germline V gives CDR1 SQVTM, CDR2 ANQGSEA. The CDR3 is 11 residues long. The chain's CDR3 is CSVESGHEQYV. The CDR3 DNA is TGCAGCGTTGAATCCGGCCACGAGCAGTACGTC.

The J gene is TRBJ1-1, the V gene TRBV4-2; D remains unclear. The CDR3 is 17 residues long. The V and J ends lost 0 bases and 3 bases respectively, with 17 bases between them. CDR1 LGHNA and CDR2 YNFKEQ come from the germline V gene. The CDR3 bases are TGTGCCAGCAGCCAAGAGGGCAGCCGAGTGCCCCACACTGAAGCTTTCTTT. It yields the protein CASSQEGSRVPHTEAFF.

This CDR3 is CASSLAPSGGPKSYEQYV. CDR3 DNA: TGTGCCAGCAGCTTAGCTCCTAGCGGGGGCCCGAAATCCTACGAGCAGTACGTC. This rearrangement joins TRBV7-9 to TRBJ2-7; the match to TRBD2 covers 10 bases. CDR1 is SEHNR, CDR2 FQNEAQ, per germline (reference sequence). This CDR3 region has 18 residues. V gave up 0 bases and J gave up 1 base; unmatched junction bases: 9.

This chain connects TRBV9 to TRBJ2-7; TRBD1 matches at 7 bases. J was trimmed by 2 bases and V by 3 bases; bases with no gene match: 5. The CDR3 contains 14 residues. Germline V gene data show CDR1 as SGDLS and CDR2 as YYNGEE. DNA of the CDR3: TGTGCCAGCAGCGCCGGGGACAGCACCTACGAGCAGTACTTC. Its protein product is CASSAGDSTYEQYF.

The genes are TRBV4-2 and TRBJ1-5; D is uncertain. The V gene's germline CDR1 is LGHNA and CDR2 YNFKEQ. The CDR3 has 12 amino acids. The V end was cut by 1 base, the J end by 4 bases, with 2 bases between. The CDR3: CASSQGNQPQHF. The CDR3 DNA sequence: TGTGCCAGCAGCCAAGGTAATCAGCCCCAGCATTTT.

This rearrangement joins TRBV13 to TRBJ2-1; 8 nucleotides align to TRBD2. The CDR3 sequence is 16 residues long. Germline CDR1 PRHDT, CDR2 FYEKMQ (reference sequence). V was clipped by 4 bases and J by 6 bases; unmatched bases: 11. The CDR3: CASSSLGSGAVNEQFF. The CDR3 nucleotides are TGTGCCAGCAGCTCGCTGGGTAGCGGGGCCGTCAATGAGCAGTTCTTC.

This sequence joins TRBV18 and TRBJ2-7; TRBD1 might be the D (5 bases). The CDR3 spans 13 residues. The germline V gene has CDR1 KGHSH and CDR2 LQKENI. The V end was cut by 3 bases, the J end by 3 bases, with 9 bases between. DNA for the CDR3: TGTGCCAGCTCACCGGACACATACTACGAGCAGTACGTC. Translating gives CASSPDTYYEQYV.